This T cell receptor (beta chain) was sequenced for a study of shared clonotypes between healthy human individuals. V was pared by 4 bases and J by 0 bases, with 2 bases of the junction left unmatched. Germline V CDR1 and CDR2: SEHNR, FQNEAQ (reference sequence). This CDR3 comprises 15 residues. Whole-study findings and limits: Generally, estimated richness proved larger in naive subsets than it did in memory subsets.

In the case of this clone: Its target is not known.

The table came from immunoSEQ multiplex PCR; TCRdb's copy has only in-frame clones and leaves some out. The data contain 2,500,000 or so clones, 85% to 95% of them singletons. Sequencing used naive CD4+ T cells from PBMCs. Subset noted: CD45RA+ positively selected. This sequence was found in a man aged 18 to 29 in good health. Some clones in this sample may be carry-over from other donors' samples. The chain is built from TRBV7-9 and TRBJ1-3, with TRBD1 matching over 8 bases. CDR3 loop: CASSSDRVSGNTIYF. The CDR3 nucleotides are TGTGCCAGCAGCTCGGACAGGGTCTCTGGAAACACCATATATTTT.